The present entry profiles one TCR beta chain with its context. Antigen: not known. Unmatched junction bases numbered 4, after V lost 4 bases and J lost 4 bases. The CDR3 consists of 13 residues. Germline loops: CDR1 SGHNT, CDR2 YYREEE (reference sequence). Every individual TCR cDNA molecule carried its own unique molecular identifier, which allowed correction of PCR and sequencing errors. Each CDR3 protein is one row after TCRdb ran MiXCR on the 5' RACE reads. The repertoire consists of approximately 92,000 distinct CDR3 sequences, with approximately 12% occurring once and the leading ten covering approximately 39%. These data are taken from a study of spatial heterogeneity in lung cancer. Study information: For the average unique TCR and UMI combination, more than ten occurrences appeared in raw reads.

Time point noted: sample taken at primary tumor resection. Whole RNA came from tumor, nontumor lung or frozen PBMC and was sequenced without being sorted. Untreated early-stage non-small cell lung cancer patients, 55 to 85 in total, were the donors. Study-wide results and limits: At resection, ubiquitous expanded tumor TCRs appeared in blood more than at follow-up.

Source: PBMCs, taken at surgery. The receptor was isolated from a male donor with early-stage non-small cell lung cancer. The chain uses TRBV5-4 and TRBJ1-2, with TRBD1 matching over 7 bases. The CDR3 sequence is CASSGDSSYGYTF. Here the CDR3 DNA reads TGTGCCAGCAGCGGGGACAGCAGCTATGGCTACACCTTC.